The next 20 T cell receptor beta chains were all read from a single sample in a study of blood T cell repertoires in COVID-19. Libraries were prepared by immunoSEQ multiplex PCR; TCRdb keeps only in-frame clonotypes and omits some of them. The repertoire holds some 110,000 clones, with 65% to 80% as singletons. Input material: peripheral blood. These receptors were taken from a man between 45 and 60 years old with acute or convalescent COVID-19.

The genes are TRBV12-5 and TRBJ2-1; TRBD2 is a possible D gene (6 bases). The CDR3 has 17 residues. V was trimmed by 1 base and J by 5 bases, leaving 18 bases between them. Germline-derived CDR1 and CDR2 are LGHNT and FRNRAP. This CDR3 is CASGLEGWGTSDNEQFF. The CDR3 DNA sequence: TGTGCTAGTGGTTTGGAGGGTTGGGGGACTTCGGACAATGAGCAGTTCTTC.

The chain is built from TRBV7-2 and TRBJ1-4; the match to TRBD1 covers 7 bases. Germline lookup yields CDR1 SGHTA and CDR2 FQGNSA. The CDR3 has 13 residues. After removal of 4 bases from V and 6 bases from J, the junction contained 2 bases not matched to a gene. CDR3 amino acids: CASSSTGDEKLFF. In nucleotides, the CDR3 is TGTGCCAGCAGCTCTACAGGGGATGAAAAACTGTTTTTT.

The chain employs TRBV7-8 and TRBJ2-5, with unresolved D. CDR1 is SGHVS, CDR2 FQNEAQ, per germline. The germline V and J ends were trimmed by 5 bases and 5 bases, with 9 bases remaining between them. The CDR3 extends over 12 amino acids. Written as DNA, the CDR3 is TGTGCCAGCAGCCCCGTGTTGGAGACCCAGTACTTC. It translates to CASSPVLETQYF.

The chain couples TRBV27 to TRBJ1-1, with 7 positions matching TRBD1. The ends lost 5 bases at V and 4 bases at J; junction bases unmatched: 7. The CDR3 runs 14 residues. Germline V gene sequence: CDR1 MNHEY, CDR2 SMNVEV (reference sequence). CDR3 sequence: CASSPFWDSTEAFF. CDR3 nucleotide sequence: TGTGCCAGCAGTCCCTTTTGGGACAGCACTGAAGCTTTCTTT.

The genes are TRBV6-2 or TRBV6-3 and TRBJ1-4; D is perhaps TRBD1 (6 bases). This CDR3 contains 15 residues. Germline CDR1 and CDR2: MNHEY and SVGEGT. V lost 0 bases to trimming and J lost 2 bases, with 7 bases between them. The CDR3 DNA is TGTGCCAGCAGTTACTCAGACAGGACTAATGAAAAACTGTTTTTT. Its protein is CASSYSDRTNEKLFF.

The chain links TRBV2 to TRBJ2-1, with 8 bases matching TRBD1. Germline assignment: CDR1 SNHLY and CDR2 FYNNEI. CDR3 length equals 14 residues. V gave up 5 bases and J gave up 6 bases; unmatched junction bases: 6. The CDR3 loop is CASSKRQGRNEQFF. In DNA form, the CDR3 reads TGTGCCAGCAGTAAGAGACAGGGGCGCAATGAGCAGTTCTTC.

This clone was seen only once. This rearrangement joins TRBV6-5 to TRBJ1-4, with D maybe TRBD1 (5 bases). Germline values: CDR1 MNHEY, CDR2 SVGAGI. The CDR3 covers 14 residues. Trimming removed 4 bases at V and 6 bases at J, with 12 bases between. The CDR3: CASSLQVKDEKLFF. CDR3 DNA: TGTGCCAGCAGTTTACAGGTCAAAGATGAAAAACTGTTTTTT.

V gene TRBV28 combines with J gene TRBJ1-3; no definite D call. Trimming pared 7 bases from V and 4 bases from J, leaving 11 bases between. CDR1 MDHEN and CDR2 SYDVKM come from the germline V gene. This CDR3 is built from 13 residues. CDR3 coding DNA: TGTGCCAGCAAAACGGGATTGGGAAACACCATATATTTT. This gives the protein CASKTGLGNTIYF.

The rearrangement joins TRBV11-2 to TRBJ2-5; weak D call: TRBD2 (7 bases). Germline-derived CDR1 and CDR2 are SGHAT and FQNNGV. The CDR3 loop spans 15 amino acids. V lost 2 bases and J lost 5, with 15 bases in between. CDR3 amino acids: CASSLIPGGWETQYF. CDR3 DNA: TGTGCCAGCAGCTTAATCCCGGGGGGCTGGGAGACCCAGTACTTC. The complete variable domain, with remaining parts taken from reference TRBV11-2 and TRBJ2-5, reads EAGVAQSPRYKIIEKRQSVAFWCNPISGHATLYWYQQILGQGPKLLIQFQNNGVVDDSQLPKDRFSAERLKGVDSTLKIQPAKLEDSAVYLCASSLIPGGWETQYFGPGTRLLVL.

The rearrangement links TRBV14 to TRBJ1-2, with 7 bases fitting TRBD1. Germline V gene sequence: CDR1 SGHDN, CDR2 FVKESK. CDR3 size: 13 residues. The V gene end was trimmed by 3 bases and the J gene end by 9 bases; junction bases not matched to a gene: 7. For the CDR3, the DNA is TGTGCCAGCAGCCACAGACAGGGATCAAGCTACACCTTC. Its translation: CASSHRQGSSYTF. Full variable domain (missing parts from reference TRBV14 and TRBJ1-2): EAGVTQFPSHSVIEKGQTVTLRCDPISGHDNLYWYRRVMGKEIKFLLHFVKESKQDESGMPNNRFLAERTGGTYSTLKVQPAELEDSGVYFCASSHRQGSSYTFGSGTRLTVV.

The rearrangement uses TRBV7-2 and TRBJ2-7, with TRBD1 identical over 9 bases. CDR1 SGHTA and CDR2 FQGNSA come from the germline V gene. Losses at the gene ends were 5 bases for V and 4 bases for J; bases not matched to a gene: 9. CDR3 length equals 15 residues. The CDR3 nucleotides read TGTGCCAGCAGCCCCGGGACAGGGTCTTCGTACGAGCAGTACTTC. This sequence encodes CASSPGTGSSYEQYF.

This chain uses TRBV19 with TRBJ2-7; TRBD2 is a possible D gene (5 bases). The CDR3 runs to 12 residues. Germline CDR1 is LNHDA and CDR2 is SQIVND (reference sequence). V was trimmed by 6 bases and J by 0 bases, leaving 6 bases between them. For the CDR3, the DNA is TGTGCCAGTAGAGGGAGCTCCTACGAGCAGTACTTC. The encoded protein is CASRGSSYEQYF.

This chain uses TRBV5-1 with TRBJ1-4; D is possibly TRBD1 (5 bases). The length of the CDR3 is 13 residues. Germline V CDR1 and CDR2: SGHRS, YFSETQ. Trimming removed 0 bases from V and 7 bases from J, with 7 bases in between. The CDR3 region has the DNA TGCGCCAGCAGCTTGGACGGGGGTGAAAAACTGTTTTTT. Translating it yields CASSLDGGEKLFF.

This chain joins TRBV7-9 and TRBJ1-2; D gene ambiguous. CDR3 size: 13 residues. With 5 bases removed from V and 4 bases from J, the gap between germline ends came to 11 bases. Germline CDR1 reads SEHNR; CDR2 reads FQNEAQ (reference sequence). The CDR3 nucleotides are TGTGCCAGCAGCCCCACCCGGGTCTATGGCTACACCTTC. It specifies CASSPTRVYGYTF.

V is TRBV27 and J is TRBJ1-5, with 8 bases aligning to TRBD1. V lost 5 bases, J lost 9 bases, and 12 bases stayed unmatched. The germline gives CDR1 MNHEY, CDR2 SMNVEV (reference sequence). The CDR3 spans 15 residues. CDR3 amino acids: CASSKGQEFVGPQHF. The CDR3 DNA reads TGTGCCAGCAGTAAGGGACAGGAGTTTGTAGGGCCCCAGCATTTT.

The chain employs TRBV28 and TRBJ2-5, with 7 bases aligning to TRBD1. V was clipped by 6 bases and J by 0 bases; unmatched bases: 4. CDR1 is MDHEN and CDR2 is SYDVKM in the germline V gene. The CDR3 runs to 14 residues. The CDR3 region has the DNA TGTGCCAGCAGCCGCACAGGGGACCAAGAGACCCAGTACTTC. Encoded protein: CASSRTGDQETQYF.

The chain employs TRBV10-3 and TRBJ2-1; D perhaps matches TRBD2 (5 bases). Germline values: CDR1 ENHRY, CDR2 SYGVKD. Trimming stripped 2 bases from V and 0 bases from J, with 8 bases between. The CDR3 is made up of 15 amino acids. The DNA for the CDR3 is TGTGCCATCAGTGAGAGCGGCAACTCCTACAATGAGCAGTTCTTC. This sequence encodes CAISESGNSYNEQFF.

The chain is built from TRBV5-8 and TRBJ2-7; weak D call: TRBD1 (5 bases). The CDR3 is 15 amino acids. Germline lookup yields CDR1 SGHTS and CDR2 YDEGEE. Between the trimmed V and J ends, which lost 1 base and 0 bases, there was a span of 11 bases. The CDR3 DNA reads TGTGCCAGCAGCTTGCAAGGGGAAAGCTCCTACGAGCAGTACTTC. Translation gives CASSLQGESSYEQYF.

A few counts support this clone. The junction differs from germline at one of its ends, possibly a read error. The chain has TRBV29-1 and TRBJ2-7; TRBD1 matches 9 bases. This CDR3 is 13 amino acids long. Germline CDR1 SQVTM, CDR2 ANQGSEA. Written as DNA, the CDR3 is TGCAGCGTCGAAGGGGACAGGGCCTACGAGCAGTACTTC. Its translation is CSVEGDRAYEQYF.

This chain connects TRBV6-6 to TRBJ1-1, with unresolved D. Per germline, CDR1 MNHNY and CDR2 SVGAGI (reference sequence). With 7 bases removed from V and 0 bases from J, the gap between germline ends came to 12 bases. The CDR3 covers 14 residues. Here the CDR3 reads CASTLSEMNTEAFF. The CDR3 DNA follows: TGTGCCAGCACCCTCAGCGAGATGAACACTGAAGCTTTCTTT.